The 25 T cell receptor beta chains listed next were all sequenced from one sample in a study of siplizumab effects on memory and regulatory T cells. Sequencing was performed with immunoSEQ multiplex PCR; in TCRdb, only in-frame clones are kept and a portion is missing. This sample yields 55,000 to 70,000 clones, of which more than 85% are seen a single time; less than 40% belongs to the top ten. The sequenced material came from CD8+ T cells sorted from blood. The source is a human donor in good health.

The V gene is TRBV11-2, the J gene TRBJ2-3; no reliable D call. V shed 3 bases and J shed 1 base, with 8 bases lying between them. CDR1 is SGHAT, CDR2 FQNNGV, per germline. The CDR3 consists of 14 residues. As DNA, the CDR3 is TGTGCCAGCAGCTTCGAGATGGGCACAGATACGCAGTATTTT. It codes for CASSFEMGTDTQYF.

Written as DNA, the CDR3 is TGTGCCAGCAGCTTAACAGCGGGGAGCTCCTACAATGAGCAGTTCTTC. Protein sequence: CASSLTAGSSYNEQFF. This chain connects TRBV7-3 to TRBJ2-1, with 7 bases that match TRBD2. After removal of 0 bases from V and 0 bases from J, the junction contained 2 bases not matched to a gene. The CDR3 contains 16 residues. The V gene's germline CDR1 is SGHTA and CDR2 FQGTGA.

This chain joins TRBV29-1 and TRBJ1-1; unclear D gene. Germline CDR1 and CDR2: SQVTM and ANQGSEA. V lost 3 bases and J lost 0, with 11 bases in between. This CDR3 spans 14 amino acids. The CDR3 loop reads CSVDADGVNTEAFF. CDR3 nucleotide sequence: TGCAGCGTTGATGCGGATGGCGTGAACACTGAAGCTTTCTTT.

This sequence joins TRBV5-6 and TRBJ1-1, with D perhaps matching TRBD1 (6 bases). This CDR3 contains 16 residues. V was clipped by 1 base and J by 0 bases, with 13 bases between them. Germline values: CDR1 SGHDT, CDR2 YYEEEE. The CDR3 DNA sequence: TGTGCCAGCAGCTTGCTTGGGGGGGCCGTGAACACTGAAGCTTTCTTT. This codes for CASSLLGGAVNTEAFF.

This clone showed up just once. The chain uses TRBV7-9 and TRBJ2-7; D ambiguous. Germline values: CDR1 SEHNR, CDR2 FQNEAQ (reference sequence). Trimming took 5 bases from V and 0 from J, leaving 14 bases between them. The CDR3 contains 15 residues. Here the CDR3 DNA reads TGTGCCAGCAGCCCCTTTACTGCCCTCTCCTACGAGCAGTACTTC. Translation: CASSPFTALSYEQYF.

The gene calls are TRBV4-2 and TRBJ2-5; 11 positions agree with TRBD2. This CDR3 comprises 17 residues. V dropped 0 bases and J dropped 3; count of bases not matched to a gene: 6. The germline V gene encodes CDR1 LGHNA and CDR2 YNFKEQ. Here the CDR3 DNA reads TGTGCCAGCAGCCAAGAGCTAGCGGGAGGTGGTGAAGAGACCCAGTACTTC. Amino acids: CASSQELAGGGEETQYF.

This sequence joins TRBV2 and TRBJ2-7, with D perhaps matching TRBD1 (6 bases). This CDR3 comprises 14 residues. The V gene lost 2 bases and the J gene lost 2 bases, with 10 bases spanning the gap. In germline, CDR1 is SNHLY, CDR2 FYNNEI. CDR3 nucleotides: TGTGCCAGCAGTGAAAGGGACACGGCCTACGAGCAGTACTTC. Protein: CASSERDTAYEQYF.

The chain is built from TRBV4-1 and TRBJ2-1; no clear D. From germline, CDR1 is MGHRA and CDR2 YSYEKL. This CDR3 contains 16 residues. The V and J ends lost 0 bases and 0 bases respectively, with 9 bases between them. CDR3 loop: CASSQEDRSSYNEQFF. The CDR3 bases are TGCGCCAGCAGCCAAGAGGACCGTAGCTCCTACAATGAGCAGTTCTTC.

The genes are TRBV7-9 and TRBJ2-1; TRBD2 matches at 7 bases. CDR3 size: 16 residues. Trimming at V came to 4 bases and at J to 0 bases, leaving 6 bases not matched to a gene. Germline values: CDR1 SEHNR, CDR2 FQNEAQ (reference sequence). The CDR3 spells CASSSWRESSYNEQFF. The DNA of the CDR3 is TGTGCCAGCAGCTCCTGGCGGGAGAGCTCCTACAATGAGCAGTTCTTC.

The chain is built from TRBV27 and TRBJ2-7; D unresolved. V shed 3 bases and J shed 5 bases, with 8 bases lying between them. There are 12 residues in the CDR3. Germline CDR1 reads MNHEY; CDR2 reads SMNVEV (reference sequence). The chain's CDR3 is CASSFKGHEQYF. The CDR3 region has the DNA TGTGCCAGCAGTTTTAAAGGTCACGAGCAGTACTTC.

The sample holds one count of this clone. The chain employs TRBV29-1 and TRBJ2-7; D is unresolved. CDR1 and CDR2 (germline): SQVTM, ANQGSEA. Trimming pared 7 bases from V and 1 base from J, leaving 8 bases between. The CDR3 totals 11 residues. This chain's CDR3 is CSARQSYEQYF. Here the CDR3 DNA reads TGCAGCGCCCGGCAATCCTACGAGCAGTACTTC.

The chain is built from TRBV27 and TRBJ2-7; D uncertain. The CDR3 covers 11 residues. CDR1 is MNHEY, CDR2 SMNVEV, per germline (reference sequence). Trimming left V 6 bases short and J 6 bases short, with 9 bases between. In nucleotides, the CDR3 is TGTGCCAGCAGGGGTATGGCCGAGCAGTACTTC. Its protein is CASRGMAEQYF.

The chain has TRBV9 and TRBJ2-5; D unclear. The germline gives CDR1 SGDLS, CDR2 YYNGEE. With 4 bases removed from V and 4 bases from J, the gap between germline ends came to 17 bases. This CDR3 is built from 15 residues. The CDR3 region has the DNA TGTGCCAGCAGCAAAGTTGGCAGTGGGTTAGAGACCCAGTACTTC. Encoded protein: CASSKVGSGLETQYF.

The rearrangement joins TRBV5-1 to TRBJ2-7; the match to TRBD2 covers 8 bases. Trimming cost V 3 bases and J 7 bases; bases outside gene matches: 3. The CDR3 is made up of 12 amino acids. Germline loops: CDR1 SGHRS, CDR2 YFSETQ. The CDR3 nucleotides read TGCGCCAGCAGCTCGGGAGGGTGGGAGCAGTACTTC. Amino acid sequence: CASSSGGWEQYF.

This clone occurred once. The chain couples TRBV14 to TRBJ2-1, with a possible D match to TRBD1 (6 bases). CDR3 length: 12 residues. Per germline, CDR1 SGHDN and CDR2 FVKESK. Trimming cost V 4 bases and J 13 bases, with 14 bases left between them. The CDR3: CASSPSGTRQFF. CDR3 coding DNA: TGTGCCAGCAGCCCATCCGGGACACGACAGTTCTTC.

CDR3 DNA sequence: TGCAGCGTTGAATGGGGTGCAGGGGGTGAGCAGTTCTTC. Translated: CSVEWGAGGEQFF. The V gene is TRBV29-1, the J gene TRBJ2-1; 7 bases match TRBD1. The CDR3 contains 13 residues. V shed 2 bases, J shed 9 bases, and the junction held 7 bases outside the gene matches. Germline V CDR1 and CDR2: SQVTM, ANQGSEA.

The CDR3 DNA is TGTGCCAGCAGTTCTTATACAGGGATTGGGACCAAAAACATTCAGTACTTC. Its translation: CASSSYTGIGTKNIQYF. This chain joins TRBV28 and TRBJ2-4, with D possibly matching TRBD1 (6 bases). Trimming cost V 4 bases and J 2 bases, with 18 bases left between them. Germline CDR1 reads MDHEN; CDR2 reads SYDVKM. The CDR3 is 17 residues long.

The chain uses TRBV27 and TRBJ1-3; D unresolved. The CDR3 extends over 15 amino acids. Trimming took off 7 bases at V and 7 bases at J, with 20 bases between the two ends. CDR1 is MNHEY and CDR2 is SMNVEV in the germline V gene (reference sequence). The CDR3 is CASTRPRRVSNTIYF. The DNA of the CDR3 is TGTGCCAGCACCCGACCCAGGCGTGTTTCTAACACCATATATTTT.

J is TRBJ2-5 and V is TRBV4-1, with TRBD1 identical over 7 bases. Germline V gene lookup returns CDR1 MGHRA and CDR2 YSYEKL. V lost 0 bases and J lost 5; bases outside the gene matches: 9. This CDR3 is 16 amino acids long. This CDR3 reads CASSQDWTGLQETQYF. The CDR3 DNA reads as TGCGCCAGCAGCCAAGATTGGACAGGACTTCAGGAGACCCAGTACTTC.

The chain uses TRBV27 and TRBJ2-3; D is unresolved. Trimming took off 11 bases at V and 6 bases at J, with 24 bases between the two ends. Per the germline V gene, CDR1 is MNHEY and CDR2 is SMNVEV (reference sequence). The CDR3 loop spans 15 amino acids. This CDR3 reads CAARYQASSPDTQYF. The CDR3, as DNA: TGTGCCGCCCGCTATCAGGCCTCCTCCCCGGATACGCAGTATTTT.

This chain links TRBV15 with TRBJ1-1; D gene unclear. V shed 6 bases and J shed 3 bases, with 11 bases lying between them. The CDR3 contains 13 residues. CDR1 and CDR2 (germline): LNHNV, YYDKDF (reference sequence). CDR3: CATSPGRDTEAFF. In DNA form, the CDR3 reads TGTGCCACCAGTCCGGGCCGTGACACTGAAGCTTTCTTT.

This sequence joins TRBV7-1 and TRBJ2-2; unclear D gene. TRBV7-1 is assigned to the ORF class and has an uncertain function. The CDR3 runs 16 residues. The germline V and J ends were trimmed by 4 bases and 0 bases, with 12 bases remaining between them. CDR3 in DNA: TGTGCCAGCAGCTTAGGGCGAGCCTCGAACACCGGGGAGCTGTTTTTT. It codes for CASSLGRASNTGELFF.

The chain couples TRBV6-5 to TRBJ1-1; D is uncertain. Trimming removed 5 bases at V and 1 base at J, with 5 bases between. The CDR3 has 12 amino acids. CDR1 MNHEY and CDR2 SVGAGI come from the germline V gene. The CDR3 sequence is CASSPSNTEAFF. The CDR3, as DNA: TGTGCCAGCAGTCCATCGAACACTGAAGCTTTCTTT.

V is TRBV7-9 and J is TRBJ1-1; D unclear. Germline V gives CDR1 SEHNR, CDR2 FQNEAQ (reference sequence). V shed 7 bases and J shed 0 bases, with 6 bases lying between them. The CDR3 contains 12 residues. This CDR3 reads CASNILNTEAFF. Here the CDR3 DNA reads TGTGCCAGCAATATACTGAACACTGAAGCTTTCTTT.

The genes are TRBV19 and TRBJ1-2; D might be TRBD1 (6 bases). Germline lookup yields CDR1 LNHDA and CDR2 SQIVND (reference sequence). This CDR3 comprises 13 residues. V dropped 6 bases and J dropped 8 bases, with 16 bases sitting between them. The CDR3 DNA reads as TGTGCCAGTAGCCATACAGGACAGATCGGCTACACCTTC. Its protein is CASSHTGQIGYTF.